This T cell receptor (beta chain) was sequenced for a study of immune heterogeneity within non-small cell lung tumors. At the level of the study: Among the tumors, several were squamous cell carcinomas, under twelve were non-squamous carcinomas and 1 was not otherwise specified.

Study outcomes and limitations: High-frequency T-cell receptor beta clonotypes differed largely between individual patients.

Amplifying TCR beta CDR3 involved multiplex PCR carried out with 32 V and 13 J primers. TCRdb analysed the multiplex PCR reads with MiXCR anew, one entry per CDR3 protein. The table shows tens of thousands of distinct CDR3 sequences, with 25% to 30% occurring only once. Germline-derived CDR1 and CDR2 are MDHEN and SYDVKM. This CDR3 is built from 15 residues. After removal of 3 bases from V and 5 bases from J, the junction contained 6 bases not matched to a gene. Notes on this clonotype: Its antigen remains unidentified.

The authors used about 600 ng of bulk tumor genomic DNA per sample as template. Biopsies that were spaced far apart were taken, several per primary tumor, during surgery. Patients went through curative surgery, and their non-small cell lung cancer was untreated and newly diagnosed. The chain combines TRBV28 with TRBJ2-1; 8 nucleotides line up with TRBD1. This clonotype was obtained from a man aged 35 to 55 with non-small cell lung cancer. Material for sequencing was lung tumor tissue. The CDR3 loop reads CASSFPGGSDNEQFF. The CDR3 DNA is TGTGCCAGCAGTTTTCCAGGGGGCTCAGACAATGAGCAGTTCTTC.